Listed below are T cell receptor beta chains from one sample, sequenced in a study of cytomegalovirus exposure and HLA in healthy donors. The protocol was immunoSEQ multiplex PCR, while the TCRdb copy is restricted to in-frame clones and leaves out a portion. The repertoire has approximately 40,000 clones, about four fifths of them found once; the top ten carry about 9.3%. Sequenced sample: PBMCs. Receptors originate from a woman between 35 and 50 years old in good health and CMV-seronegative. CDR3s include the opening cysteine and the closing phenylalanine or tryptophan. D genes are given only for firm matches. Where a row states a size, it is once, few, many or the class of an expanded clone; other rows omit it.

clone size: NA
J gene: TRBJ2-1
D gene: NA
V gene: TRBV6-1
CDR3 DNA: TGTGCCAGCAGTGGATTACAGGTTAACTCCTACAATGAGCAGTTCTTC
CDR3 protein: CASSGLQVNSYNEQFF

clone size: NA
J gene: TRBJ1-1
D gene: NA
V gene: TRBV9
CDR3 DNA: TGTGCCAGCAGCGTAGCATCGGGGGCTGAAGCTTTCTTT
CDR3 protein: CASSVASGAEAFF

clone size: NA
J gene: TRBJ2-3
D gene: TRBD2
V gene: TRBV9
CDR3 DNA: TGTGCCAGCGGGCCGCGGGGGGGCGAGACAGATACGCAGTATTTT
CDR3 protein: CASGPRGGETDTQYF

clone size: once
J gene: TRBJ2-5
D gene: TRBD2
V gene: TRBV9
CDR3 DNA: TGTGCCAGCAGCGCACGGGACTACGGTACAGGGACCCAGTACTTC
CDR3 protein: CASSARDYGTGTQYF

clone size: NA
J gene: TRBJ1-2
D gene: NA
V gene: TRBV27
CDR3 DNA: TGTGCCAGCAGCCACTACAGGGACTATGGCTACACCTTC
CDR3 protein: CASSHYRDYGYTF

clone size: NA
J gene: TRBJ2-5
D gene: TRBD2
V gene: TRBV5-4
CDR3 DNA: TGTGCCACCTCTAGCGGGGGGACGGAAGAGACCCAGTACTTC
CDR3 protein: CATSSGGTEETQYF

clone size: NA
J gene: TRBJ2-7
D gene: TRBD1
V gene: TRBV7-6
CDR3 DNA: TGTGCCAGCAGCTCCGTACCGGGACAGGCCTACGAGCAGTACTTC
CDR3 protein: CASSSVPGQAYEQYF

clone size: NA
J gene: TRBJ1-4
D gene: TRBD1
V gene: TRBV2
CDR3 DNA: TGTGCCAGCAGTGAGAGGACAGGGAATGAAAAACTGTTTTTT
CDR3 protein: CASSERTGNEKLFF

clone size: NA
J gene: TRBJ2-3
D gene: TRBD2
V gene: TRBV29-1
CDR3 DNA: TGCAGCGTACTCGGGACTAGCGGGGGAATTGCTAGCACAGATACGCAGTATTTT
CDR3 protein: CSVLGTSGGIASTDTQYF

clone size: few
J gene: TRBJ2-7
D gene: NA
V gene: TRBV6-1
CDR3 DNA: TGTGCCAGCAGTGAAGCGCACTCGGGACACCTCTACGAGCAGTACTTC
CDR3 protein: CASSEAHSGHLYEQYF

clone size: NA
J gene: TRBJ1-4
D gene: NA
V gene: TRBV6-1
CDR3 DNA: TGTGCCAGCAGGGCCAACGAAAAACTGTTTTTT
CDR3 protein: CASRANEKLFF

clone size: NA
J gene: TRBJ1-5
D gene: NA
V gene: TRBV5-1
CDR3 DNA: TGCGCCAGCAGATCGAGTGACAATCAGCCCCAGCATTTT
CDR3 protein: CASRSSDNQPQHF

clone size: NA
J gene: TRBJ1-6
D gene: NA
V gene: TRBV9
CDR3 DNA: TGTGCCAGCAGCGTAGGGGGCAGGGTGAACTCACCCCTCCACTTT
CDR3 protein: CASSVGGRVNSPLHF

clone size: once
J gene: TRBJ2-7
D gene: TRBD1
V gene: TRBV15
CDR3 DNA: TGTGCCACCAGCAGGCACGGGACAGGGCAAGAGCACTTC
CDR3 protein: CATSRHGTGQEHF

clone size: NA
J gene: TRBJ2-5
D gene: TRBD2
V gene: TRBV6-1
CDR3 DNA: TGTGCCAGCGGTAGAACTAGCGGGGGTACGGAGACCCAGTACTTC
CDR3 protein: CASGRTSGGTETQYF

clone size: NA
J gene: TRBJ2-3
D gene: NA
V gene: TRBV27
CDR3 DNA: TGTGCCAGCAGTCGGACGGGAACAGATACGCAGTATTTT
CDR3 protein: CASSRTGTDTQYF

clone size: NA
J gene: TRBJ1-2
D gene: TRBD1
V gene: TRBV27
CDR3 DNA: TGTGCCAGCAGTTTCCCCTGGGACAGGGAAGGTGGCTACACCTTC
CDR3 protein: CASSFPWDREGGYTF

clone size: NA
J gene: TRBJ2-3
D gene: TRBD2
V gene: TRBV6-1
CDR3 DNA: TGTGCCAGCAGTGCCCCGAGACTAGCGGACACAGATACGCAGTATTTT
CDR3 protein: CASSAPRLADTDTQYF